Sequencing of this T cell receptor (beta chain) was carried out in a study of cytomegalovirus exposure and HLA in healthy donors (dated by TCRdb to about 2017). Study-wide context: According to an earlier analysis of several hundred of the donors, about 190 million T cells yielded roughly 100 million unique TCR beta sequences and about 300 Gb of sequence data. Approximately 300 gigabases of sequencing data and tens of millions of unique TCR sequences were included in an early release covering about 600 HLA-typed donors. Among the roughly 410 genotyped donors, around 81% belonged to the genetic ancestry cluster associated with self-reported Caucasian donors. The study aimed to test whether cataloging public T cell receptors could reveal signatures of past pathogen exposure. Using immunosequencing, the study profiled T cell repertoires from 666 subjects and related those repertoires to cytomegalovirus serostatus. Besides the first cohort of 666 subjects, a separate validation cohort made up of over a hundred different subjects was used. To predict cytomegalovirus infection status, the study combined high-throughput TCR immunosequencing, statistical association of individual TCRs with disease status, and machine learning. In a later analysis, previously published TCR beta repertoires from 666 donors were re-analyzed and high-resolution HLA genotyping was added so that TCR occurrence patterns could be studied. Rather than using new phenotypic data, the later analysis identified candidate immune exposures from TCR beta sequences and from how often those sequences occurred across donors. In an earlier analysis of around 540 of the donors, high-throughput TCR beta sequencing was used to judge whether each TCR beta V gene segment behaved as functional or pseudogenic. Donor age, sex, ethnicity and CMV serostatus were compiled together with the repertoire data. A later genetic analysis used genome-wide SNP genotypes for about 55% of the 666 donors, treating that subset as a discovery cohort. Every discovery cohort repertoire had been produced on one sequencing platform. HLA typing included class I and class II loci at four-digit resolution. The number of donors typed differed by locus, with 629-630 for A, B, C, DRB1 and DQB1, more than 500 for DQA1, some 570 for DPA1, and 400 to 490 for DPB1. A handful of DR-DQ haplotypes were handled as single units for association and clustering because linkage in the cohort was strong. Among approximately 370 genotyped donors of the cohort, an average of around 240,000 unique TCR beta nucleotide sequences was sequenced per donor, of which about 19% were non-productive. The research as a whole found: In a later genetic analysis, fewer N-insertions in productive TCRs were reported among donors in an Asian-associated ancestry cluster than the roughly 640-donor mean. When HLA alleles, especially DR and DQ, strongly co-occurred, TCR associations were difficult to assign to individual alleles. According to a later analysis, most CMV-associated TCR beta chains appeared to be HLA-restricted, and the HLA associations seemed to be driven largely by CMV exposure. A later genetic analysis associated a missense DCLRE1C variant with V-gene and J-gene trimming of TCR beta chains, and an independent cohort replicated the association. A further reported finding was that TCR beta sequences accurately predicted the HLA-A and HLA-B alleles for most subjects in the first cohort. The only immune exposure information available for the cohort was CMV serostatus. A later analysis found that HLA-associated TCR beta chains were more clonally expanded and had lower generation probabilities than equally common non-associated chains. This cohort had only TCR beta chains sequenced, and the lack of alpha or paired-chain data limited which features could be detected. A total of some 180 TCR beta chains were listed by the study as associated with cytomegalovirus. Several of the top co-occurrence clusters appeared to be linked to parvovirus B19, influenza, CMV and Epstein-Barr virus, according to a later analysis. Linkage disequilibrium might explain the correlated functional status among segregating V segments, but an unknown experimental factor could not be excluded. Some IMGT-functional V segments, including TRBV6-2 and TRBV6-3, could not be distinguished by the 87-base-pair reads and were therefore excluded. Because HLA typing was unavailable for some donors at each locus, only the typed subset was used in association tests. Roughly uniform sequencing depth across donors was assumed in presence/absence analyses, although this assumption may not hold. The authors suggested that the approach could potentially be generalized to other disease states and immunological phenotypes. Because counts were too low, about 18 rarely observed V segments, including chromosome 9 orphons, were left out of the earlier analysis of several hundred of the donors. The classifier was reported to diagnose cytomegalovirus status with high specificity and sensitivity in both the original cohort and the validation cohort. In vitro tests confirmed that a few of the cytomegalovirus-associated TCR beta chains recognize cytomegalovirus antigens. The sequencing pipeline was judged likely to have produced a cluster of highly shared sequence variants as a technical artifact. In an earlier analysis of around 500 of the donors, most TCR beta V segments appeared in productive rearrangements about 87% or about 30% of the time, broadly matching IMGT annotations. Most TCR sequences were observed very rarely across donors, whereas some public TCRs were present in many individuals. A later analysis associated about 18,000 TCR beta sequences with specific HLA alleles at a false discovery rate of 0.05. A later analysis found that TCR association rates varied across HLA loci, with DRB1 alleles showing the most associated TCRs and HLA-C alleles the fewest.

In total, over 600 healthy bone marrow donors made up the cohort. At the time of sampling, every cohort member was nominally healthy, though immune exposures that went unrecorded were likely present. The donor was CMV seropositive and was included in the group of 250 to 300 seropositive cohort members. A peripheral blood sample was collected from each donor, and TCR beta sequencing was performed on peripheral blood mononuclear cells. The Qiagen DNeasy Blood Extraction Kit was used to extract genomic DNA from the blood cell samples. This clone was detected a few times. Its antigen is unknown. The record has no base qualities; no much larger clone is one base away. Measured from the cysteine to the phenylalanine, the CDR3 is 16 residues long. Kept here is only the CDR3 DNA, which spans 48 bases and is read in frame from base 1. The germline V gene (reference sequence) sets CDR1 to GTSNPN and CDR2 to SVGIG. V loses 4 bases of germline sequence and J loses 7 bases, and the interval between the two ends is 25 bases.

Receptor libraries were prepared by the immunoSEQ multiplex PCR assay. The multiplex PCR relied on a mix of 60 forward primers for TCR Vbeta segments and 13 reverse primers for TCR Jbeta segments. The CDR3 region of rearranged TCR beta genes was amplified from genomic DNA by a multiplex PCR assay. The Illumina HiSeq System was used to sequence the amplified TCR beta libraries as 87-base-pair reads. The authors processed their data as follows. A later analysis counted 65 million to 90 million unique TCR beta chains across the 550 to 750 repertoires, and 9.5 million to 11 million of these chains were shared by at least two donors. To remove PCR and sequencing errors, raw reads were error-corrected and collapsed into unique sequences using a nearest-neighbor algorithm that merged closely related sequences. V, D and J gene segments were assigned by aligning CDR3 sequences to IMGT reference sequences. Each retained sequence needed at least a six-nucleotide match to both a V gene segment and a J gene segment. A rearrangement counted as productive if the CDR3 had no stop codons and remained in frame with V and J, and every other rearrangement counted as non-productive. Following IMGT convention, CDR3 was defined as the stretch from the second conserved V-encoded cysteine to the conserved J-encoded phenylalanine. Sequences without an unambiguous match to a single V gene segment were excluded from the earlier analysis of about 600 of the donors. An earlier analysis of 587 of the donors called V segments functional above 56.7% productive rearrangements and segregating when the between-donor standard deviation exceeded 5%. A statistical classification framework was developed to diagnose cytomegalovirus status using the catalog of TCR beta chain sequences. A later analysis assigned V and J genes by comparing TCR nucleotide sequences with IMGT/GENE-DB human TR gene sequences. In a later analysis, CDR3 sequences and most-parsimonious VDJ recombination scenarios were assigned using the TCRdist pipeline. In a later analysis, each TCR beta chain was defined by its CDR3 amino acid sequence together with its V-gene family, and reads lacking a unique V-gene family were excluded. In a later analysis, 450 to 600 highly shared, low-generation-probability nucleotide sequences were removed to address suspected cross-contamination and a sequencing artifact. In a later analysis, a clonal expansion index for each public chain was calculated from normalized within-repertoire ranks of inferred template counts. In a later analysis, generation probabilities were computed using a VDJ recombination model fitted to out-of-frame rearrangements, and the results were checked against IGoR. In a later analysis, hypergeometric tests were used to score TCR-TCR, TCR-HLA and TCR-CMV co-occurrence, with a repertoire-size bias correction applied to TCR pairs. To estimate false discovery rates, a later analysis permuted the HLA or CMV assignments 20 times. A later analysis grouped co-occurring TCRs with DBSCAN, adding TCRdist sequence similarity when clustering within HLA-allele-positive subsets. For co-occurrence clustering, repertoires with fewer than 30,000 or more than 120,000 public chains were excluded, along with four or five repertoires with anomalous nucleotide sharing. TCRdb took this table from immuneACCESS and kept in-frame rearrangements with V and J called. Such tables lack part of the clones; where checked against another copy, unresolved V genes explain under half of the gap, and the rest is unexplained. V, J and clone size were drawn from that table, and D and trimming were deduced from the DNA. Across this sample there are 110,000 or so clones, with roughly 9% seen only once. The biggest ten clones account for 5.5% to 7.5% of the sample.

This TCR derives from a middle-aged woman in good health and CMV-seropositive. This receptor chain uses TRBV30 and TRBJ1-1; the D gene is perhaps TRBD1, from 5 matching bases. The sequenced sample was PBMCs. Here the CDR3 is given as CAWNMGPLGGVGEAFF. The bases are TGTGCCTGGAACATGGGGCCGTTGGGGGGAGTAGGTGAAGCTTTCTTT.